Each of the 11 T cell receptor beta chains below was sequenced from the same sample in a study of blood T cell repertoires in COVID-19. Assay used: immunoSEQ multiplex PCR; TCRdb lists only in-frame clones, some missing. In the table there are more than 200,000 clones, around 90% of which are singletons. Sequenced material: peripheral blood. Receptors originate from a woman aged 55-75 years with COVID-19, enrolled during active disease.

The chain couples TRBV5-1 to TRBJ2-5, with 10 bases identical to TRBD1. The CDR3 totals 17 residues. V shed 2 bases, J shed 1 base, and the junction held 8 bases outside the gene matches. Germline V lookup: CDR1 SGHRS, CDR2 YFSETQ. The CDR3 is CASSFGTGAPSQETQYF. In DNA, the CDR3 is TGCGCCAGCAGCTTTGGGACAGGGGCTCCTTCCCAAGAGACCCAGTACTTC.

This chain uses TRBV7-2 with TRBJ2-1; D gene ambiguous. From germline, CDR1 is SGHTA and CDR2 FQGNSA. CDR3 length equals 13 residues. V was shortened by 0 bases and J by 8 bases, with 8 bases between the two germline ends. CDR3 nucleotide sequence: TGTGCCAGCAGCTTAGCGCAGCAGGATGAGCAGTTCTTC. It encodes CASSLAQQDEQFF.

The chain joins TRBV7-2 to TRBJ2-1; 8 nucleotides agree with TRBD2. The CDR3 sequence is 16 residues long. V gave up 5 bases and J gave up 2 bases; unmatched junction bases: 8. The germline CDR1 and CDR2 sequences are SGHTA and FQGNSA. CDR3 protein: CASSPAPAGAYNEQFF. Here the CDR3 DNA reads TGTGCCAGCAGCCCCGCGCCAGCGGGAGCCTACAATGAGCAGTTCTTC. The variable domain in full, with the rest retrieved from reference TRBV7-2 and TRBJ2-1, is GAGVSQSPSNKVTEKGKDVELRCDPISGHTALYWYRQSLGQGLEFLIYFQGNSAPDKSGLPSDRFSAERTGGSVSTLTIQRTQQEDSAVYLCASSPAPAGAYNEQFFGPGTRLTVL.

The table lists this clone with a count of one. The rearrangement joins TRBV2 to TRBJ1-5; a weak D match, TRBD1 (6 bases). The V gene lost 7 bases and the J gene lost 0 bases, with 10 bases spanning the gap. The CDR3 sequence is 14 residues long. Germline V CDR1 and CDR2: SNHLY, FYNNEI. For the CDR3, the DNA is TGTGCCAGCAAGACAGGCGGTAGCAATCAGCCCCAGCATTTT. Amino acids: CASKTGGSNQPQHF.

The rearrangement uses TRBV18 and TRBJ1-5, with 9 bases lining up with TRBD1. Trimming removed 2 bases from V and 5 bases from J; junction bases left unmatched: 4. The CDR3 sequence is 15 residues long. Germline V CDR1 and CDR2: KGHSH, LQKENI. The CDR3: CASSPGQGTYQPQHF. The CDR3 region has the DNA TGTGCCAGCTCACCAGGACAGGGGACCTATCAGCCCCAGCATTTT.

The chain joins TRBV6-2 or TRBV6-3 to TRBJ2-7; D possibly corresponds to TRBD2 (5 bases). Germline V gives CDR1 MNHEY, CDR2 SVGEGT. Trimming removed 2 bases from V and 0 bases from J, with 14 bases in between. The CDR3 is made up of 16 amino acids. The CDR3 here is CASSYPRTYISYEQYF. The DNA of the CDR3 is TGTGCCAGCAGTTACCCCCGGACTTATATCTCCTACGAGCAGTACTTC.

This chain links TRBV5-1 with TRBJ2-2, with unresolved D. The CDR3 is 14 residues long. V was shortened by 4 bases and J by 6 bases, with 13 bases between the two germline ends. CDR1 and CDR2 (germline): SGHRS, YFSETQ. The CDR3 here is CASSPRRIAGELFF. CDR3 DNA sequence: TGCGCCAGCAGCCCGAGGAGAATCGCCGGGGAGCTGTTTTTT.

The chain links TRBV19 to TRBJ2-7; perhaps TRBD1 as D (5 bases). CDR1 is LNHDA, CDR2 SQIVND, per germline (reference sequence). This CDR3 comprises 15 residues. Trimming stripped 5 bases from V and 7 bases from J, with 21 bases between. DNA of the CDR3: TGTGCCAGTAGTCTTTCAACAGGTCGGTCGCAAGAGCAGTACTTC. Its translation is CASSLSTGRSQEQYF.

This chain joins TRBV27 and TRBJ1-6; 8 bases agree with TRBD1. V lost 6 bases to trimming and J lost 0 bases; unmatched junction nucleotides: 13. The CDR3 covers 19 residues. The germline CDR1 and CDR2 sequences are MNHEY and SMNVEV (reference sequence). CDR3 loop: CASSRGTGITFSYNSPLHF. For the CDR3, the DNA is TGTGCCAGCAGCCGAGGGACAGGAATTACCTTCTCCTATAATTCACCCCTCCACTTT.

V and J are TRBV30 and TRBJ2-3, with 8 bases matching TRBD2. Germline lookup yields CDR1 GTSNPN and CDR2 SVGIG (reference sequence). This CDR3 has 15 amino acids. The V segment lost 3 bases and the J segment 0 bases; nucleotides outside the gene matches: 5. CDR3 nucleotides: TGTGCCTGGAGCGCTAGCGGGTCTAGCACAGATACGCAGTATTTT. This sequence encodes CAWSASGSSTDTQYF.

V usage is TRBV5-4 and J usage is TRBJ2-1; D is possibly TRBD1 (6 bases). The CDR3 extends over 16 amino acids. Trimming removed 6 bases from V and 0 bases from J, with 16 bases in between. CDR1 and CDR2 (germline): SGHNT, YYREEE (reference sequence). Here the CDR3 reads CASNKQGISSYNEQFF. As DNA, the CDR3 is TGTGCCAGCAACAAACAGGGAATTAGCTCCTACAATGAGCAGTTCTTC.